One TCR beta chain is described in this entry. Its specificity is not known. The germline V gene has CDR1 SGHDT and CDR2 YYEEEE. V shed 1 base and J shed 5 bases, with 13 bases lying between them. The CDR3 totals 15 residues. The sample comes from a study of T cell responses to AZD1222 COVID-19 vaccine. Overall study findings and caveats: Across the whole spike, CD4 TCRs peaked at regions 160-218 and 743-854. Clonal diversity was possibly underestimated; the donors were predominantly white British and more often female.

Produced via immunoSEQ multiplex PCR; TCRdb's table is partial and in-frame only. Of over 55,000 clones listed, over 60% were seen once; the top ten hold approximately 3.5%. This receptor was taken from an adult who received the AZD1222 COVID-19 vaccine. Here the sequenced sample was peripheral blood, taken 28 days after the second AZD1222 dose. The V gene is TRBV5-6, the J gene TRBJ2-1, with D possibly TRBD2 on 6 matching bases. The CDR3 DNA is TGTGCCAGCAGCTTGCTCGGGACGGGAGACAATGAGCAGTTCTTC. Translation gives CASSLLGTGDNEQFF. The variable domain in full, with the rest retrieved from reference TRBV5-6 and TRBJ2-1, is DAGVTQSPTHLIKTRGQQVTLRCSPKSGHDTVSWYQQALGQGPQFIFQYYEEEERQRGNFPDRFSGHQFPNYSSELNVNALLLGDSALYLCASSLLGTGDNEQFFGPGTRLTVL.